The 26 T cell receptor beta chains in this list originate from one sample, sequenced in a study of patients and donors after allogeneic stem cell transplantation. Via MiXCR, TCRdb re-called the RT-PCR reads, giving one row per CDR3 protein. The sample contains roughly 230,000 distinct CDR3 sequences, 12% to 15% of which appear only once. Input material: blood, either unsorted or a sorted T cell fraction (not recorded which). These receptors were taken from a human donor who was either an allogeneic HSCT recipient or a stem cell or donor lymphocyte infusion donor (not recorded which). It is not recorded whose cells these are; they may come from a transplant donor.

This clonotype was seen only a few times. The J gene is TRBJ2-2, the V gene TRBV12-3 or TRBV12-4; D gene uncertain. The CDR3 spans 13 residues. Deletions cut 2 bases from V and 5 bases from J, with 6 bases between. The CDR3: CASSLTQTGELFF. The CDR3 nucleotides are TGTGCCAGCAGTTTAACACAGACCGGGGAGCTGTTTTTT.

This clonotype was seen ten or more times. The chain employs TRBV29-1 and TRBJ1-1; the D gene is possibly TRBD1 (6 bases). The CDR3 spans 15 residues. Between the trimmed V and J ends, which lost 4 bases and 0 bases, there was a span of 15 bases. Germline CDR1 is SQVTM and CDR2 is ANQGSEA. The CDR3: CSVAATQGLNTEAFF. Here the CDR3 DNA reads TGCAGCGTTGCGGCTACTCAGGGGCTGAACACTGAAGCTTTCTTT.

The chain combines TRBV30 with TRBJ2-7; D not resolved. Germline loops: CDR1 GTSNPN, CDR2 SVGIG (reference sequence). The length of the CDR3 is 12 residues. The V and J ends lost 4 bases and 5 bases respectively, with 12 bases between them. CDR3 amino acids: CAWTREVHEQYF. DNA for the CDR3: TGTGCCTGGACAAGAGAGGTCCACGAGCAGTACTTC.

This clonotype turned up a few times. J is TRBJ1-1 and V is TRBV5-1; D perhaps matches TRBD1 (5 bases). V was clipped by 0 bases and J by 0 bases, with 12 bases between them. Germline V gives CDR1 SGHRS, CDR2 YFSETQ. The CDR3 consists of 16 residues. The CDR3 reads CASSLEQAFMNTEAFF. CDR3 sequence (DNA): TGCGCCAGCAGCTTGGAACAGGCCTTTATGAACACTGAAGCTTTCTTT.

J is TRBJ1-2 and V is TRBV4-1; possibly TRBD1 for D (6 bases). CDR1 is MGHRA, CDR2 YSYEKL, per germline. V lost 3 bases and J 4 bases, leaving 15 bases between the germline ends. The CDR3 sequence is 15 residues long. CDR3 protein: CASSHPPRGIYGYTF. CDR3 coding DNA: TGCGCCAGCAGCCACCCCCCTAGGGGGATCTATGGCTACACCTTC.

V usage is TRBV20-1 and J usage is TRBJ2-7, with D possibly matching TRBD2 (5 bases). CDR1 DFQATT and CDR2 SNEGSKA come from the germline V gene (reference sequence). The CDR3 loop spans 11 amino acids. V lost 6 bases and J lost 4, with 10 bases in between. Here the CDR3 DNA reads TGCAGTGCGGACTTCCGATACGAGCAGTACTTC. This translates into CSADFRYEQYF.

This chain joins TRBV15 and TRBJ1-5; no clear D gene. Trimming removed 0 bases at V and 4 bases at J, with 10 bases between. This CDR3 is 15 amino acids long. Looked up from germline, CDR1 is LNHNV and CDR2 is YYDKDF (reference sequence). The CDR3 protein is CATSREKGRNQPQHF. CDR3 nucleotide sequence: TGTGCCACCAGCAGAGAGAAGGGAAGAAATCAGCCCCAGCATTTT.

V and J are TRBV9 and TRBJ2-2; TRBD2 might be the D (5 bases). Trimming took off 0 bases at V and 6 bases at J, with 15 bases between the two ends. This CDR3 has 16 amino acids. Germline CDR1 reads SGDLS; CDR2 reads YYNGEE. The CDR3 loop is CASSVVAGPGAGELFF. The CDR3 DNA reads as TGTGCCAGCAGCGTAGTGGCAGGTCCCGGGGCCGGGGAGCTGTTTTTT. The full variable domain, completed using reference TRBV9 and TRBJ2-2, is DSGVTQTPKHLITATGQRVTLRCSPRSGDLSVYWYQQSLDQGLQFLIQYYNGEERAKGNILERFSAQQFPDLHSELNLSSLELGDSALYFCASSVVAGPGAGELFFGEGSRLTVL.

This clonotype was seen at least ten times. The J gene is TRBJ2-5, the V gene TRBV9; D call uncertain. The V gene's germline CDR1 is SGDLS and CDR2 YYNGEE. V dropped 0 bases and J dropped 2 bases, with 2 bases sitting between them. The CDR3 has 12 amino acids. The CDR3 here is CASSVDQETQYF. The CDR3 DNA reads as TGTGCCAGCAGCGTAGATCAAGAGACCCAGTACTTC.

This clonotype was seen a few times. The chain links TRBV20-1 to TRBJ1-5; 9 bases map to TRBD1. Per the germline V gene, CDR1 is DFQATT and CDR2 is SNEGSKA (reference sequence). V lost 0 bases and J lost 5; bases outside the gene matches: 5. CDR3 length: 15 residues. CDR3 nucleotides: TGCAGTGCTAGAGATGCGGGACAGGGTTATCAGCCCCAGCATTTT. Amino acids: CSARDAGQGYQPQHF.

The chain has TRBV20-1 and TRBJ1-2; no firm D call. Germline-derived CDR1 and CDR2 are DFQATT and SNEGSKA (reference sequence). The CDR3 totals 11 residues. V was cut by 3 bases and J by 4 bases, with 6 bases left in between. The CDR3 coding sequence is TGCAGTGCTAGCCCGGGCTATGGCTACACCTTC. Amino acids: CSASPGYGYTF.

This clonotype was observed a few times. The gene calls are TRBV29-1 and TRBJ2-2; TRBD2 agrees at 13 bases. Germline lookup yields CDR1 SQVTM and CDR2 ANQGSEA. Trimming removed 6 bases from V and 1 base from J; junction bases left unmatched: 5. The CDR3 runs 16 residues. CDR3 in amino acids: CSVGTSGKENTGELFF. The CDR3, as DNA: TGCAGCGTGGGGACTAGCGGGAAAGAGAACACCGGGGAGCTGTTTTTT.

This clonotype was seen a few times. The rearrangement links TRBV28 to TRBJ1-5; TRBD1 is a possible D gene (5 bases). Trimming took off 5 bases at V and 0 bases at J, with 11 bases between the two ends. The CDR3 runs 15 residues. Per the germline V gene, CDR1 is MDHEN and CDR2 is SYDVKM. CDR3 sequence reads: CASSRIQVSNQPQHF. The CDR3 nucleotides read TGTGCCAGCAGTAGAATACAGGTTAGCAATCAGCCCCAGCATTTT.

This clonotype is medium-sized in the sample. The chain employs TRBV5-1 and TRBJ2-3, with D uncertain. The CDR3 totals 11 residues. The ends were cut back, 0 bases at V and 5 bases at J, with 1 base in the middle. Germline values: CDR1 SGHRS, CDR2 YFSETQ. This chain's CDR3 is CASSLEDTQYF. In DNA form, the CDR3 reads TGCGCCAGCAGCTTGGAAGATACGCAGTATTTT. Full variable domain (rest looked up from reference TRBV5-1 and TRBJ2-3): KAGVTQTPRYLIKTRGQQVTLSCSPISGHRSVSWYQQTPGQGLQFLFEYFSETQRNKGNFPGRFSGRQFSNSRSEMNVSTLELGDSALYLCASSLEDTQYFGPGTRLTVL.

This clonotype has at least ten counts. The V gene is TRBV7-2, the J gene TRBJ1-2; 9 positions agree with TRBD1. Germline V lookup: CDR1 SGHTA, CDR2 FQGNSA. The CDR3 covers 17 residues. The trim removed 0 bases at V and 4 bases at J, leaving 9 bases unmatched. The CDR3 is CASSLAQAGQGPYGYTF. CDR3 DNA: TGTGCCAGCAGCTTAGCTCAAGCGGGACAGGGACCCTATGGCTACACCTTC.

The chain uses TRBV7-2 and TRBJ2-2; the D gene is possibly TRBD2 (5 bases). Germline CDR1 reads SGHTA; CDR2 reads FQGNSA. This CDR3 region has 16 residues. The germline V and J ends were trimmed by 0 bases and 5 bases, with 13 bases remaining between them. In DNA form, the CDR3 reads TGTGCCAGCAGCTTAGCCGGACTCGGGTGGACCGGGGAGCTGTTTTTT. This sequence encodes CASSLAGLGWTGELFF.

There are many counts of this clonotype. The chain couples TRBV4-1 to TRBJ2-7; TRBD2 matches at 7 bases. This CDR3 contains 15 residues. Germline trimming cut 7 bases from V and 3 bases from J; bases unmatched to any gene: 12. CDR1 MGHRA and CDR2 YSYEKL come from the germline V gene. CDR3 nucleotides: TGCGCCAGCACTGCAGGGCCTAGCGGCGACTACGAGCAGTACTTC. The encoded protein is CASTAGPSGDYEQYF.

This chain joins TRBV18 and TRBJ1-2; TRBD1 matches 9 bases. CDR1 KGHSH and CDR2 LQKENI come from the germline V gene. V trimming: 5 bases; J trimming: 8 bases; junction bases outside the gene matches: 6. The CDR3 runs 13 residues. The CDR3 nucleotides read TGTGCCAGCTCAATGACAGGGGGTGGAGGCTACACCTTC. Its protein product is CASSMTGGGGYTF.

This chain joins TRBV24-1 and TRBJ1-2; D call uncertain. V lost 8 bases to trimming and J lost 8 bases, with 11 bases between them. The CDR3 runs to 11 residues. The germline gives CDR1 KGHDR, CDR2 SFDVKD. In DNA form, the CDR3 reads TGTGCCACCACTCTGGGGTCCGGCTACACCTTC. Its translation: CATTLGSGYTF.

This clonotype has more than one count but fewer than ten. CDR3 loop: CASSPGTAGNTIYF. In nucleotides, the CDR3 is TGTGCCAGCTCACCAGGGACAGCTGGAAACACCATATATTTT. The chain carries TRBV18 and TRBJ1-3; 7 nucleotides align to TRBD1. The CDR3 runs 14 residues. V shed 2 bases, J shed 2 bases, and the junction held 0 bases outside the gene matches. CDR1 is KGHSH and CDR2 is LQKENI in the germline V gene.

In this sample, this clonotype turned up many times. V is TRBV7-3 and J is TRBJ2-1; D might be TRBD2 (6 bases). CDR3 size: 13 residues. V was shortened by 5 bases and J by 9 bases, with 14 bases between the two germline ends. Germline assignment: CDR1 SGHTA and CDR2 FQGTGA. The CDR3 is CASSPMGGGEQFF. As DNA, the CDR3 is TGTGCCAGCAGCCCGATGGGGGGAGGTGAGCAGTTCTTC.

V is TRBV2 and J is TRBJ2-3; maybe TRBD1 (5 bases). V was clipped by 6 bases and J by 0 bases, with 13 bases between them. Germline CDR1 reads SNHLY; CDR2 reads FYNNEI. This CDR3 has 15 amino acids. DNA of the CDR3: TGTGCCAGCAGAAGGACACCTATTAGCACAGATACGCAGTATTTT. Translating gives CASRRTPISTDTQYF.

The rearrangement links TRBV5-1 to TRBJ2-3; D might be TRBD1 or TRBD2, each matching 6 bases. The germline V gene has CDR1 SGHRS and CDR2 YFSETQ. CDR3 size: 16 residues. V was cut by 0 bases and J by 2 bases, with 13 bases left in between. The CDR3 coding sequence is TGCGCCAGCAGCTTGGTCGGCACGGGGGCCACAGATACGCAGTATTTT. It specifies CASSLVGTGATDTQYF.

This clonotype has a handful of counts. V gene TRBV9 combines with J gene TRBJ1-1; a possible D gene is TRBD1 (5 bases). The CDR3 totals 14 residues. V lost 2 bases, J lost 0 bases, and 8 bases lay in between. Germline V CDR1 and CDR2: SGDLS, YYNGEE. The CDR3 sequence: CASSVDIMNTEAFF. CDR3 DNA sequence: TGTGCCAGCAGCGTGGACATAATGAACACTGAAGCTTTCTTT.

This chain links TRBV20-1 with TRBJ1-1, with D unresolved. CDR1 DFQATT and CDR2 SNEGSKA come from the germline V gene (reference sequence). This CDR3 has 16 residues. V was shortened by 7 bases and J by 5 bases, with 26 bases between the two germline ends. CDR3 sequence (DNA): TGCAGTGTCGAAAAGCCCACTGCGCTAGGGAGGACTGAAGCTTTCTTT. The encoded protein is CSVEKPTALGRTEAFF.

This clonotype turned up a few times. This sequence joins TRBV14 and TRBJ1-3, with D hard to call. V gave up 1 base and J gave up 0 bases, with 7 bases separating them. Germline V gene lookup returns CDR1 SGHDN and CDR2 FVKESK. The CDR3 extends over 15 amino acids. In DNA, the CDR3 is TGTGCCAGCAGCCAAGGACTGTCCTCTGGAAACACCATATATTTT. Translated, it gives CASSQGLSSGNTIYF. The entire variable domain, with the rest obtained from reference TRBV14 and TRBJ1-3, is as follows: EAGVTQFPSHSVIEKGQTVTLRCDPISGHDNLYWYRRVMGKEIKFLLHFVKESKQDESGMPNNRFLAERTGGTYSTLKVQPAELEDSGVYFCASSQGLSSGNTIYFGEGSWLTVV.